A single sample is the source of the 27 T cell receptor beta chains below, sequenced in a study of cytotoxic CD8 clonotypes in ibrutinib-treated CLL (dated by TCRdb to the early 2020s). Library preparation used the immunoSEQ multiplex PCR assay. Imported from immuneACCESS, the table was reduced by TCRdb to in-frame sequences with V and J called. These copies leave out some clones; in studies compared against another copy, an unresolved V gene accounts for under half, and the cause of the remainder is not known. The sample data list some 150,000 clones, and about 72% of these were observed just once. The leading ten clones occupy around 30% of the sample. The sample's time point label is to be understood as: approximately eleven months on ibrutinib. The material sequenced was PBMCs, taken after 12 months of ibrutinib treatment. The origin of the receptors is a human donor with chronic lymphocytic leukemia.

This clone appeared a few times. CDR3 coding DNA: TGTGCCAGCTCTCCTTCCGGGGCGGATGAGCAGTACTTC. Encoded protein: CASSPSGADEQYF. The chain is built from TRBV18 and TRBJ2-7; the D gene could be TRBD1 or TRBD2 (5 bases each). The CDR3 contains 13 residues. V was cut by 6 bases and J by 7 bases, with 16 bases left in between. Per germline, CDR1 KGHSH and CDR2 LQKENI.

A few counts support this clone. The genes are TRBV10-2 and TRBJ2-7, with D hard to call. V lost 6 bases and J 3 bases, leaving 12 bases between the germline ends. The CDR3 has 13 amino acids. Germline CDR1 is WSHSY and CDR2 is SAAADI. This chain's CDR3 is CASRGSRNYEQYF. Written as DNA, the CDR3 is TGCGCCAGCAGGGGCTCCCGGAACTACGAGCAGTACTTC.

CDR3 sequence (DNA): TGTGCCTGGAGCCTCGGACAGGCTCCCACAGATACGCAGTATTTT. Translated, it gives CAWSLGQAPTDTQYF. This chain uses TRBV30 with TRBJ2-3; 7 nucleotides line up with TRBD1. Germline values: CDR1 GTSNPN, CDR2 SVGIG (reference sequence). CDR3 length: 15 amino acids. The V and J ends lost 3 bases and 2 bases, in that order; junction bases with no gene match: 8.

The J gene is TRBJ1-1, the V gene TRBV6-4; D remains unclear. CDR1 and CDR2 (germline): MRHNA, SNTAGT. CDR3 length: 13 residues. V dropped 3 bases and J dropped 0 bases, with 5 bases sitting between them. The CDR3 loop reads CASSESLNTEAFF. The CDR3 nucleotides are TGTGCCAGCAGTGAAAGCCTGAACACTGAAGCTTTCTTT.

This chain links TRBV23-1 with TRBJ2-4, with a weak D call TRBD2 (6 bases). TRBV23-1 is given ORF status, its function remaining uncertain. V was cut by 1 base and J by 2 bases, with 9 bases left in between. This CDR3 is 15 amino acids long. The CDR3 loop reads CASSQWGVTKNIQYF. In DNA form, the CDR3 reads TGCGCCAGCAGTCAATGGGGGGTGACCAAAAACATTCAGTACTTC.

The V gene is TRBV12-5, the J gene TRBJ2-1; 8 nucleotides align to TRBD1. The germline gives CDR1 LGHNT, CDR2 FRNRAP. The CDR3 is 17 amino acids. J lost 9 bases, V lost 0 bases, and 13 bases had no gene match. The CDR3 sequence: CASGLVISRGPVGEQFF. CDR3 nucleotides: TGTGCTAGTGGTTTGGTAATATCCAGGGGGCCAGTCGGTGAGCAGTTCTTC.

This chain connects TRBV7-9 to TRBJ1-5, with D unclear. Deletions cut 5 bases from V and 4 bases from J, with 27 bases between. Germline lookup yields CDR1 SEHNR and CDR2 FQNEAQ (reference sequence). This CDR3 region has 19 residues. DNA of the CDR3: TGTGCCAGCAGCCCCAATTTCAGTATTAGGGAGGGTGGGAATCAGCCCCAGCATTTT. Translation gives CASSPNFSIREGGNQPQHF.

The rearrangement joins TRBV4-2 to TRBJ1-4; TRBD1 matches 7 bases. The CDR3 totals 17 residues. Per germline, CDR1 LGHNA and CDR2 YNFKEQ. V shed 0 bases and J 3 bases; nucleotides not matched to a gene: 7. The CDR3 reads CASSQDLGTASNEKLFF. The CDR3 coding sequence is TGTGCCAGCAGCCAAGATCTCGGGACAGCTTCTAATGAAAAACTGTTTTTT.

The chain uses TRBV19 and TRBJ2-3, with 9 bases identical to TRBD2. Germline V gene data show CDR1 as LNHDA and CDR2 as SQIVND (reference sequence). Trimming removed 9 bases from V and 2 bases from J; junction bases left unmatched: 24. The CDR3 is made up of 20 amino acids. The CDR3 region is CASRYSPPKIAGVPTDTQYF. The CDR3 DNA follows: TGTGCCAGCCGATATTCCCCGCCAAAAATAGCGGGGGTCCCCACAGATACGCAGTATTTT.

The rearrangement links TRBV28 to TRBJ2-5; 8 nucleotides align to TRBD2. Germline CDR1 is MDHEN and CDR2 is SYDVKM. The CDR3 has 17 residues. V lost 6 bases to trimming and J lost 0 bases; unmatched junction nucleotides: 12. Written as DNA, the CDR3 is TGTGCCAGCAGGAGTGAGTTTGGTAGCGGGGACCAAGAGACCCAGTACTTC. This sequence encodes CASRSEFGSGDQETQYF.

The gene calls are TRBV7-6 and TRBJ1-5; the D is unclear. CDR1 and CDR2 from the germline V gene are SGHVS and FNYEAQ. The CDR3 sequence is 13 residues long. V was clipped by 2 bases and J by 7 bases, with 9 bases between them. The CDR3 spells CASSLSPGQPQHF. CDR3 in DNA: TGTGCCAGCAGCTTATCGCCAGGACAGCCCCAGCATTTT.

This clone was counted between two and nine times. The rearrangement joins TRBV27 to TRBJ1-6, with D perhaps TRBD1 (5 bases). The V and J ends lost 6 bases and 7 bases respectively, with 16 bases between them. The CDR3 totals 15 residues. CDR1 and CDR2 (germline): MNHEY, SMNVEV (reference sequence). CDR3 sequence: CASRTEGARNSPLHF. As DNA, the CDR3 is TGTGCCAGCAGGACCGAAGGGGCGCGAAATTCACCCCTCCACTTT.

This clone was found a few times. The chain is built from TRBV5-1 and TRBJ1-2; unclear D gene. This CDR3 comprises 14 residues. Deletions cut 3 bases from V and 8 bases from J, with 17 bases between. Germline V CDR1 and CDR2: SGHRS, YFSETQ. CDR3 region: CASSSGPEAAGYTF. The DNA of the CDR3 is TGCGCCAGCAGCTCCGGACCCGAAGCGGCGGGCTACACCTTC.

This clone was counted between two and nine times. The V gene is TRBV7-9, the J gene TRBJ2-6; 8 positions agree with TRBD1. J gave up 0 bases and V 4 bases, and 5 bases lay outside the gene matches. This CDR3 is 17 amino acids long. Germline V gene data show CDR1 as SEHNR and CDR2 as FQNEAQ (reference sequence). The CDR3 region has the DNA TGTGCCAGCAGCTCTGGACAGGGTGGCTCTGGGGCCAACGTCCTGACTTTC. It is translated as CASSSGQGGSGANVLTF.

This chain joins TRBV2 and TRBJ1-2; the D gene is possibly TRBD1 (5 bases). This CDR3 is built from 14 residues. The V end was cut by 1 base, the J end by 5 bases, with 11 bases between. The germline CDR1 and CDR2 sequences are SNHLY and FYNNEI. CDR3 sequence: CASSEDPGGYGYTF. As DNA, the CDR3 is TGTGCCAGCAGTGAAGACCCGGGGGGGTATGGCTACACCTTC.

The CDR3 reads CASSLKGRQPQHF. The DNA of the CDR3 is TGTGCCAGCAGTTTAAAGGGGCGTCAGCCCCAGCATTTT. This chain links TRBV28 with TRBJ1-5, with D possibly being TRBD1 (5 bases). CDR3 length: 13 residues. Germline V CDR1 and CDR2: MDHEN, SYDVKM. V lost 2 bases and J 6 bases, leaving 8 bases between the germline ends.

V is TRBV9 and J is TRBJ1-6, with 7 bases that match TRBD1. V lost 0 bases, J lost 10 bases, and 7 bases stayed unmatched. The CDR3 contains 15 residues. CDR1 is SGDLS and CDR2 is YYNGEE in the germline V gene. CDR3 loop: CASSVEGRGYSPLHF. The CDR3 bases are TGTGCCAGCAGCGTAGAAGGCAGGGGGTACTCACCCCTCCACTTT. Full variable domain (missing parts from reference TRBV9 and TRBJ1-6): DSGVTQTPKHLITATGQRVTLRCSPRSGDLSVYWYQQSLDQGLQFLIQYYNGEERAKGNILERFSAQQFPDLHSELNLSSLELGDSALYFCASSVEGRGYSPLHFGNGTRLTVT.

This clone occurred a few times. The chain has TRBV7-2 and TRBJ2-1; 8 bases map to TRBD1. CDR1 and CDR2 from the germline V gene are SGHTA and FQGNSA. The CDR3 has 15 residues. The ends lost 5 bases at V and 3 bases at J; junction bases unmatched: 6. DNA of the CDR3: TGTGCCAGCAGCCTGGGAGGACAGGGCTACAATGAGCAGTTCTTC. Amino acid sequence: CASSLGGQGYNEQFF. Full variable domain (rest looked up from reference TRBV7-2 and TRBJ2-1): GAGVSQSPSNKVTEKGKDVELRCDPISGHTALYWYRQSLGQGLEFLIYFQGNSAPDKSGLPSDRFSAERTGGSVSTLTIQRTQQEDSAVYLCASSLGGQGYNEQFFGPGTRLTVL.

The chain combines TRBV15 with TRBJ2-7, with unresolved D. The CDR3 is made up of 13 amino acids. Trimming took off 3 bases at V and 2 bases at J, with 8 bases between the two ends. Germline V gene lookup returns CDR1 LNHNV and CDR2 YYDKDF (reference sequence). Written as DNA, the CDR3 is TGTGCCACCAGCAGTGACAAGACCTACGAGCAGTACTTC. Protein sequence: CATSSDKTYEQYF.

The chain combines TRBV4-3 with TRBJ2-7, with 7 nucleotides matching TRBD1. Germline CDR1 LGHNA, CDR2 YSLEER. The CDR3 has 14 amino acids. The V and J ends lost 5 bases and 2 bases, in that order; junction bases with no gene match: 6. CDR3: CASSSHRGAYEQYF. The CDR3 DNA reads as TGCGCCAGCAGCTCCCACAGGGGCGCCTACGAGCAGTACTTC.

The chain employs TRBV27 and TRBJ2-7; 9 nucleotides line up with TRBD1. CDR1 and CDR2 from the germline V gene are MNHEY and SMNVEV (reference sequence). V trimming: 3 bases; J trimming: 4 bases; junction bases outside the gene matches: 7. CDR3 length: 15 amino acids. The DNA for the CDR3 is TGTGCCAGCAGTTTGGGACAGGGCGGCTCATACGAGCAGTACTTC. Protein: CASSLGQGGSYEQYF.

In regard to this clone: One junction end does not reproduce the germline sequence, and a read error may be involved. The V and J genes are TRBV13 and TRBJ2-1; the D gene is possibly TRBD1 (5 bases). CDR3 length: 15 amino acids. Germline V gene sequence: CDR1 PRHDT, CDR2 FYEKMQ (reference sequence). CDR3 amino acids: CASSLMARGYNGQFF. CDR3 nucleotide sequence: TGTGCCAGCAGCTTAATGGCAAGGGGCTACAATGGGCAGTTCTTC.

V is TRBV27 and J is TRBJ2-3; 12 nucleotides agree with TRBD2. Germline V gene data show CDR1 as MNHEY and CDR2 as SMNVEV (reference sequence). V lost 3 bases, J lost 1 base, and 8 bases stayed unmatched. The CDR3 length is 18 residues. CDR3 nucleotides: TGTGCCAGCAGTTTCCTCGGACTAGCGGGACCTGGCACAGATACGCAGTATTTT. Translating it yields CASSFLGLAGPGTDTQYF.

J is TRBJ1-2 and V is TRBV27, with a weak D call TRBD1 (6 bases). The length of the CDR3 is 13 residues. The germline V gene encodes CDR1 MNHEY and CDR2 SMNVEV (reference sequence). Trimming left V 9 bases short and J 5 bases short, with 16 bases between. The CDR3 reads CASGDRISYGYTF. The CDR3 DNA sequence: TGTGCCAGTGGAGACAGGATCAGTTATGGCTACACCTTC.

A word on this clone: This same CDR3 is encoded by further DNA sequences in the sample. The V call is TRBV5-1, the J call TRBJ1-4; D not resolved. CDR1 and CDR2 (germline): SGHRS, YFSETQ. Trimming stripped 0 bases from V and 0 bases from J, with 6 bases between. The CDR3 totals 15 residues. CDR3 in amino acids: CASSLVGATNEKLFF. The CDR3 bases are TGCGCCAGCAGCTTGGTGGGTGCAACTAATGAAAAACTGTTTTTT.

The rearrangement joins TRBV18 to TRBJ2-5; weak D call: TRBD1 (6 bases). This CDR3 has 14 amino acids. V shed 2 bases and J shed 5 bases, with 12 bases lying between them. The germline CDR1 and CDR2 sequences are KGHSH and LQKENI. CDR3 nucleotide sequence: TGTGCCAGCTCACCAGCAGGGGCCAGCGAGACCCAGTACTTC. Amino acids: CASSPAGASETQYF.

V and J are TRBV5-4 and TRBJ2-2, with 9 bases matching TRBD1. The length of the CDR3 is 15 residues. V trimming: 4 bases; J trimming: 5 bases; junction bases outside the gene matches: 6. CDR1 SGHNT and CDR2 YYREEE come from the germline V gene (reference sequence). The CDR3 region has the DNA TGTGCCAGCAGCACGGACAGGGGAGGAACCGGGGAGCTGTTTTTT. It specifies CASSTDRGGTGELFF.